The T cell receptor (beta chain) described here comes from a study of blood T cell repertoires in COVID-19. In this sample, this clone turned up a few times. How the authors handled the data: Estimation of nucleated cell counts was performed using reference gene primer amplification. TCRdb's table, derived via immunoSEQ multiplex PCR, lists solely in-frame clones and lacks some. That table furnishes V, J and clone size, whereas the DNA furnished D and trimming. The sample includes some 200,000 clones, roughly 84% of them seen just once. This study enrolled people aged roughly 18 to 90 from around 26 US geographic areas. Cohort placement rested on clinical history that participants reported themselves. The germline V and J ends were trimmed by 4 bases and 5 bases, with 14 bases remaining between them. Germline V gene data show CDR1 as SGHTA and CDR2 as FQGNSA. The CDR3 totals 14 residues.

The source material was PBMCs or T cells enriched from blood (not recorded which). The chain recombines TRBV7-2 with TRBJ1-1; possible D gene TRBD1, 5 bases. The sequence was collected from a man under 40 in a cohort exposed to, infected with or recovered from COVID-19 (not recorded which). CDR3 coding DNA: TGTGCCAGCAGCTCTTGGACAACTATGACTGAAGCTTTCTTT. Translation: CASSSWTTMTEAFF.